This is a list of T cell receptor beta chains from one sample in a study of T cell responses to AZD1222 COVID-19 vaccine. Some clones are missing from TCRdb's copy, which holds only in-frame ones; the method was immunoSEQ multiplex PCR. The sample has roughly 170,000 clones; approximately 91% are singletons. The sample here was peripheral blood, taken on day 0 of AZD1222 vaccination. These receptors were collected from an adult in good health. The CDR3 runs from the conserved cysteine through the conserved F or W. D genes are given only for firm matches. Expanded clones get a size class; other rows say once, few or many, or leave the size out.

V gene	D gene	clone size	J gene	CDR3 protein	CDR3 DNA
TRBV19	.	once	TRBJ1-5	CASSIISIGYSNQPQHF	TGTGCCAGTAGTATCATTTCGATCGGGTATAGCAATCAGCCCCAGCATTTT
TRBV7-2	TRBD2	once	TRBJ2-3	CASSLGLGTDTQYF	TGTGCCAGCAGCTTGGGACTAGGGACAGATACGCAGTATTTT
TRBV3-1/TRBV3-2	TRBD1	.	TRBJ2-5	CASSQVFLSRQGGETQYF	TGTGCCAGCAGCCAAGTTTTTCTTTCTAGACAGGGGGGAGAGACCCAGTACTTC
TRBV10-1	TRBD2	.	TRBJ2-7	CASSPGLAGGQYSYEQYF	TGCGCCAGCAGTCCGGGACTAGCGGGAGGGCAATATTCTTACGAGCAGTACTTC
TRBV4-3	.	.	TRBJ2-3	CASSQGGGAYTQYF	TGCGCCAGCAGCCAAGGGGGTGGGGCATATACGCAGTATTTT
TRBV6-5	TRBD2	.	TRBJ2-4	CASSYGPGGNIQYF	TGTGCCAGCAGTTACGGCCCCGGGGGGAACATTCAGTACTTC
TRBV28	TRBD2	.	TRBJ2-1	CASFNGGGAQEQFF	TGTGCCAGCTTTAATGGCGGGGGGGCCCAGGAGCAGTTCTTC
TRBV10-2	TRBD1	.	TRBJ2-7	CASSLLQGANSYEQYF	TGCGCCAGCAGCCTATTACAGGGGGCCAATTCCTACGAGCAGTACTTC
TRBV7-2	TRBD1	.	TRBJ1-4	CASSSQTGTNEKLFF	TGTGCCAGCAGCTCTCAGACAGGGACAAATGAAAAACTGTTTTTT
TRBV7-7	.	.	TRBJ2-1	CASSPDRSSSYNEQFF	TGTGCCAGCAGTCCCGACAGGTCGAGCTCCTACAATGAGCAGTTCTTC
TRBV3-1/TRBV3-2	.	.	TRBJ2-5	CASSQDVSLETQYF	TGTGCCAGCAGCCAAGATGTTAGCCTGGAGACCCAGTACTTC
TRBV15	.	.	TRBJ1-5	CATSSGGHNQPQHF	TGTGCCACCAGCAGTGGGGGCCACAATCAGCCCCAGCATTTT
TRBV27	.	.	TRBJ1-2	CASRPARVGYGYTF	TGTGCCAGCAGACCCGCCAGGGTAGGGTATGGCTACACCTTC
TRBV9	.	.	TRBJ1-5	CASSVMADYQPQHF	TGTGCCAGCAGCGTAATGGCAGATTATCAGCCCCAGCATTTT
TRBV6-5	TRBD1	.	TRBJ1-2	CASSRSGTGLYGYTF	TGTGCCAGCAGTAGGTCCGGGACAGGGCTCTATGGCTACACCTTC
TRBV5-6	.	once	TRBJ1-3	CASSFTGIRGNTIYF	TGTGCCAGCAGCTTCACAGGGATTCGAGGAAACACCATATATTTT
TRBV4-2	.	.	TRBJ2-3	CASRGGAPSTDTQYF	TGTGCCAGCAGGGGGGGGGCACCTAGCACAGATACGCAGTATTTT
TRBV27	.	.	TRBJ1-2	CASSLGGYTF	TGTGCCAGCAGTTTAGGAGGCTACACCTTC
TRBV29-1	.	.	TRBJ1-2	CSAGRDAYGYTF	TGCAGCGCAGGGAGAGATGCCTATGGCTACACCTTC
TRBV11-1	.	.	TRBJ2-7	CASSLRTSHEQYF	TGTGCCAGCAGCTTAAGGACAAGCCACGAGCAGTACTTC
TRBV11-2	.	.	TRBJ2-3	CASSLARLSSTDTQYF	TGTGCCAGCAGCTTAGCCAGGCTCTCTAGCACAGATACGCAGTATTTT
TRBV4-1	.	.	TRBJ2-4	CASSQASGLLAKNIQYF	TGCGCCAGCAGCCAAGCGTCAGGCCTTTTAGCCAAAAACATTCAGTACTTC
TRBV2	.	.	TRBJ1-1	CASSSFPGRKGTTEAFF	TGTGCCAGCAGTTCGTTTCCAGGGAGAAAGGGGACCACTGAAGCTTTCTTT
TRBV5-5	TRBD1	.	TRBJ1-5	CASSLMGQRNSNQPQHF	TGTGCCAGCAGCTTGATGGGACAGAGAAATAGCAATCAGCCCCAGCATTTT
TRBV2	.	once	TRBJ1-2	CASRQGFYGYTF	TGTGCCAGCAGGCAGGGTTTTTATGGCTACACCTTC
TRBV19	.	.	TRBJ1-1	CASTNHRARGTEAFF	TGTGCCAGTACTAATCACAGGGCGAGGGGCACTGAAGCTTTCTTT
TRBV6-5	TRBD1	.	TRBJ2-1	CASSYSDRGPYNEQFF	TGTGCCAGCAGTTACTCCGACAGGGGACCTTACAATGAGCAGTTCTTC
TRBV9	.	.	TRBJ1-4	CASSGGNGEKLFF	TGTGCCAGCAGCGGGGGGAACGGTGAAAAACTGTTTTTT
TRBV21-1	.	.	TRBJ2-1	CASSKAGLAGYDEQFF	TGTGCCAGCAGCAAAGCCGGGCTAGCGGGATACGATGAGCAGTTCTTC
TRBV29-1	.	.	TRBJ2-5	CSVDSFLAGQETQYF	TGCAGCGTTGACTCTTTTTTGGCAGGCCAAGAGACCCAGTACTTC
TRBV5-1	.	.	TRBJ2-2	CASTLDSSNTGELFF	TGCGCCAGCACCCTCGACTCGTCGAACACCGGGGAGCTGTTTTTT
TRBV4-1	.	.	TRBJ1-2	CASSQGTDGYTF	TGCGCCAGCAGCCAAGGGACGGATGGCTACACCTTC
TRBV30	TRBD2	.	TRBJ2-3	CACLGERGATGTQYF	TGTGCCTGCCTTGGGGAGCGGGGGGCGACCGGCACGCAGTATTTT
TRBV12-5	.	.	TRBJ2-2	CASGLVRGGGNTGELFF	TGTGCTAGTGGTTTGGTACGGGGAGGGGGGAACACCGGGGAGCTGTTTTTT
TRBV5-4	TRBD2	.	TRBJ2-7	CASSLSAGGNYEQYF	TGTGCCAGCAGCTTGTCGGCGGGAGGGAACTACGAGCAGTACTTC
TRBV24-1	TRBD2	.	TRBJ2-3	CATSDLSGLAGGPRDTQYF	TGTGCCACCAGTGATTTAAGTGGACTAGCGGGGGGGCCCCGTGATACGCAGTATTTT
TRBV9	.	.	TRBJ1-5	CASSGSPAAGQPQHF	TGTGCCAGCAGCGGAAGCCCGGCGGCGGGTCAGCCCCAGCATTTT
TRBV6-2/TRBV6-3	.	.	TRBJ1-4	CASSYPGLANEKLFF	TGTGCCAGCAGTTACCCGGGACTCGCTAATGAAAAACTGTTTTTT
TRBV6-2/TRBV6-3	TRBD2	.	TRBJ2-7	CASSLAGTTYEQYF	TGTGCCAGCAGTTTGGCCGGGACTACCTACGAGCAGTACTTC
TRBV9	.	.	TRBJ2-5	CASSPEPGSSGSETQYF	TGTGCCAGCAGCCCCGAGCCGGGCTCCAGCGGGTCGGAGACCCAGTACTTC
TRBV4-3	.	.	TRBJ2-1	CASSQGALAGNEQFF	TGCGCCAGCAGCCAGGGGGCCCTAGCTGGGAATGAGCAGTTCTTC
TRBV29-1	.	.	TRBJ1-1	CSVNWRNTEAFF	TGCAGCGTCAACTGGAGGAACACTGAAGCTTTCTTT
TRBV5-1	.	.	TRBJ1-3	CASSLSRTSGNTIYF	TGCGCCAGCAGCTTGTCCAGGACCTCTGGAAACACCATATATTTT
TRBV9	.	.	TRBJ2-3	CASSVSRGGGNPDTQYF	TGTGCCAGCAGCGTAAGTCGAGGGGGAGGGAACCCAGATACGCAGTATTTT
TRBV21-1	.	.	TRBJ2-7	CASSKSRGGNSYEQYF	TGTGCCAGCAGCAAATCAAGGGGCGGAAACTCCTACGAGCAGTACTTC
TRBV5-4	.	few	TRBJ1-1	CASSLSVNTEAFF	TGTGCCAGCAGCTTGTCCGTAAACACTGAAGCTTTCTTT
TRBV6-5	TRBD2	.	TRBJ2-3	CASSYSERGADTQYF	TGTGCCAGCAGTTACTCGGAGCGGGGAGCAGATACGCAGTATTTT
TRBV10-3	.	.	TRBJ1-5	CAISAVEGQPQHF	TGTGCCATCAGTGCCGTGGAGGGGCAGCCCCAGCATTTT
TRBV18	TRBD2	.	TRBJ2-7	CASSPSGSSYKQYF	TGTGCCAGCTCACCTAGCGGGAGCTCCTACAAGCAGTACTTC
TRBV9	.	.	TRBJ2-2	CASSVRTATGELFF	TGTGCCAGCAGCGTCAGGACGGCCACCGGGGAGCTGTTTTTT
TRBV9	.	.	TRBJ1-3	CASSELSSGNTIYF	TGTGCCAGCAGCGAGTTATCCTCTGGAAACACCATATATTTT
TRBV5-1	TRBD1	.	TRBJ1-1	CASSWGTGSNTEAFF	TGCGCCAGCAGCTGGGGGACAGGGTCGAACACTGAAGCTTTCTTT
TRBV11-2	TRBD1	.	TRBJ2-5	CASSLGGTGGETQYF	TGTGCCAGCAGCTTAGGCGGGACAGGCGGTGAGACCCAGTACTTC
TRBV9	.	.	TRBJ2-7	CASSVHARDGEQYF	TGTGCCAGCAGCGTTCATGCCAGGGACGGCGAGCAGTACTTC
TRBV30	.	once	TRBJ1-5	CAWRKGDQPQHF	TGTGCCTGGAGGAAGGGAGATCAGCCCCAGCATTTT